This record concerns one TCR beta chain sequence. The target of this receptor is not known. Within one base of it there is no much larger clone, and no base qualities were kept. This sample is part of a study of T cell responses to AZD1222 COVID-19 vaccine (dated by TCRdb to about 2021). Background for the entire study: A total of over 230 trial participants underwent TCR sequencing, of whom about 210 had received two doses of AZD1222 and some 26 had received two doses of the MenACWY control vaccine. Enrollment into the trials was organized by age into subgroups of 18-55, 56-69 and 70-plus years, and those subgroups contained about 160, 30 and 59 TCR-sequenced participants, respectively.

The CDR3 regions of human TCRbeta chains were subjected to immunosequencing. Under the source paper's analysis protocol: TCRs in the repertoires were compared against a reference library of SARS-CoV-2-specific TCRs that had been generated with the MIRA antigen-specificity platform. Breadth meant the fraction of unique TCRs that were SARS-CoV-2-associated, whereas depth meant the fraction of total T cells that were SARS-CoV-2-associated. Using the MIRA data, each spike-specific TCR was mapped to the spike region that the TCR reacts to and placed in a CD4 or CD8 class. Log10-transformed breadth and depth values were compared by one-way ANOVA with Sidak's multiple comparisons tests. TCRdb took over this immuneACCESS table, retaining in-frame rearrangements with V and J assigned. Such tables are incomplete; in checked studies, under half of the missing clones stem from an unresolved V gene, and the remainder is unexplained. The D gene and trimming were derived from the DNA, and the V and J assignments and clone size from that table. This sample has 150,000 or so clones in its table, and roughly 88% of those were observed once. The ten largest clones represent 3% to 4% of the sample.

Here is what the overall study found, with its caveats: Conclusions about previously exposed vaccinees are limited because only six or seven AZD1222 recipients were SARS-CoV-2 seropositive at baseline. In the small 56-69-year group, the increase in depth fell short of significance, most likely because of low power. Reportedly, close to half of the unique spike-specific TCRs recognized epitopes lying outside the regions that are mutated in the B.1.351 and B.1.1.7 variants. After two AZD1222 doses, both the breadth and the depth of spike-specific TCRs were significantly higher than at day 0 and than in MenACWY recipients. Most participants were white British and females outnumbered males, and the authors suggested that clonal diversity may have been underestimated. No day 14 peak-response samples were available, so repertoires were characterized only after the peak T cell response. CD4 TCRs associated with the vaccine covered the entire spike protein, and the dominant responses were in regions 160-218 and 743-854.

This sample's time point label indicates: baseline before first vaccination. Read against the paper, the sample's treatment or condition label means: meningococcal conjugate vaccine given as trial control. Samples from vaccinated people were obtained from the UK trials COV001 and COV002, which included a single-blind randomized controlled phase 2/3 trial of AZD1222 (ChAdOx1 nCoV-19) in healthy adults. For TCRbeta chain sequencing, PBMC samples were collected from trial participants at day 0 and at day 28 after the second dose. V is trimmed back by 0 bases and J by 3 bases, and the junction contains 5 bases that no gene match accounts for. The CDR3, from cysteine to phenylalanine, totals 16 residues. This entry keeps only the CDR3 DNA: 48 bases, framed from base 1. Based on the germline V gene, the CDR1 and CDR2 sequences are SGHRS and YFSETQ.

The sample in question was peripheral blood, obtained on day 0 of MenACWY control vaccination. The sequence derives from an adult in good health. This chain is built from TRBV5-1 and TRBJ2-2; TRBD2 aligns with 7 central bases. At the DNA level, the sequence is TGCGCCAGCAGCTTGGTGCTTAGCGGGCACACCGGGGAGCTGTTTTTT. This encodes CASSLVLSGHTGELFF.